This TCR beta chain comes out of a study of T cells in tuberculosis (dated by TCRdb to the late 2010s). With regard to the full study: To characterize T cells specific for the mycobacterial lipid antigen glucose monomycolate (GMM), the study used CD1B tetramers together with high-throughput TCR immunosequencing. PBMC from active tuberculosis patients were archived either before standard anti-tuberculosis treatment began or within 7 days of its start. In a South African clinical cohort, IGRA-negative adolescents, IGRA-positive adolescents with latent tuberculosis and adults with active tuberculosis were compared, with under 12 people in each group. Findings and caveats that apply to the study as a whole: Shorter CDR3-alpha lengths in active tuberculosis patients partly drove the smaller NN-distances, and the TCR-beta difference was not statistically significant. A classifier using the diverse GMM-specific repertoire reached roughly 89% accuracy (AUROC about 0.9), compared with approximately 70% accuracy using GEM motif frequencies. Clinical samples were selected based on the availability of cryopreserved specimens, with adults included as active tuberculosis cases and adolescents included as controls. Compared with IGRA-negative controls, TCR-alpha repertoires from active tuberculosis had smaller mean NN-distances to GMM-specific TCRs, which suggests clonal expansion of these TCRs.

Sample time point, as interpreted from the label and publication: new active TB diagnosis, blood taken before or within 7 days of starting treatment. Active tuberculosis patients were HIV-seronegative South African adults aged 18 years or older with a new diagnosis. Active tuberculosis was confirmed by positive sputum smear microscopy and/or positive M. tuberculosis culture. Immunosequencing of unsorted cryopreserved PBMC covered, on average, about 99,000 T cells per clinical donor. TCR libraries were generated with the immunoSEQ multiplex PCR assay, using TCR-beta and/or TCR-alpha/delta assays for each sample. The amplified TCR libraries were sequenced on the Illumina high-throughput platform. The original methods were these. Clustering and dimensionality reduction relied on pairwise TCRdist distances among GMM-specific receptors from T cells that were either sorted ex vivo or expanded in vitro. Each clinical repertoire was scored by mean NN-distance, the average TCRdist to the nearest 10% of tetramer-positive reference sequences. To compute GEM TCR motif frequency, the fraction of unique TCRs matching known GEM sequences by V/J usage and CDR3 length was calculated. Linear discriminant analysis with leave-one-out cross-validation, implemented in scikit-learn, was used to classify active tuberculosis. Sourced from immuneACCESS, this table was stored by TCRdb with only in-frame sequences that have V and J called. A share of the clones is absent; for the studies checked, an unresolved V gene accounts for under half, and the remainder has no known explanation. That table is the source of V, J and clone size, and D and trimming were worked out from the DNA. Present in this sample are about 34,000 clones, less than 95% of which were seen just once. The ten largest clonotypes hold 2.4% of the sample.

Comments on this clone: The antigen it binds to is not known. Base qualities were left out, and no much larger clone turns up one base away.

Inclusive of the bounding cysteine and phenylalanine, the CDR3 is 14 residues long. Of the read, only the CDR3 DNA is kept; its 42 bases are in frame from base 1. V ends up 9 bases short and J 4 bases short, with an unmatched junction base count of 6. CDR1 and CDR2 were assigned from the germline V gene (reference sequence) as MNHEY and SMNVEV. The sequenced sample was PBMCs, obtained at tuberculosis diagnosis. The source of this sequence is an adult with tuberculosis. The rearranged chain carries TRBV27 and TRBJ1-6; 7 of the junction bases match TRBD1. The CDR3 reads as follows: CASLPGQYNSPLHF. In nucleotides, the sequence is TGTGCCAGTCTACCGGGACAGTATAATTCACCCCTCCACTTT.